This entry is about one T cell receptor beta chain. Only one count was recorded for this clone. Its antigen target is currently unknown. Per-base quality was not reported, and no clone a single base away is much larger than it. The trial excluded patients who had a history of autoimmune disease or who were on systemic immunosuppression. Peripheral blood for TCR sequencing was collected from all dose cohorts at baseline, on cycle 4 day 1, and on cycle 7 day 1. The samples were taken from a phase I, first-in-human, multicenter, open-label dose-escalation trial of ivuxolimab. Adults with locally advanced or metastatic melanoma, renal cell, hepatocellular, or head and neck squamous cell carcinoma were enrolled in the trial. CD4+ and CD8+ T cells were sorted separately from peripheral blood before TCR sequencing. This specimen comes from a study of OX40 agonist ivuxolimab in advanced cancers. The study in broad terms: Ivuxolimab was a fully human IgG2 agonistic monoclonal antibody targeting the costimulatory receptor OX40 (CD134). The purpose of peripheral TCRbeta sequencing was to test whether ivuxolimab changed TCR sequence diversity and led to clonal T-cell expansion. The paper reports the monotherapy dose-escalation portion (N of about 47 patients) of the phase I ivuxolimab trial. In the dose-escalation cohort, around 80% of patients were male, and the mean age was 60 years with a range of about 20 to 80. Of the roughly 54 patients in dose escalation, 19 had hepatocellular carcinoma, some 15 had melanoma, 9 had renal cell carcinoma and 9 had head and neck cancer. Prior anti-PD-1, anti-PD-L1 or anti-CTLA-4 therapy was permitted, and checkpoint inhibitors had been received by less than 45% of dose-escalation patients. Intravenous ivuxolimab was administered to patients every 2 weeks at six dose levels: 0.01, 0.1, 0.3, 1.5, 3 and 10 mg/kg. Partial responses were achieved by three dose-escalation patients, of whom one had hepatocellular carcinoma and two had cutaneous melanoma.

For sequencing of the TCRbeta CDR3 region, genomic DNA was extracted from the sorted cells. The immunoSEQ Assay was used to sequence the TCRbeta CDR3 regions. The table was pulled from immuneACCESS by TCRdb, which kept in-frame rearrangements only. Such tables lose some clones; where checked, under half of the loss comes from unresolved V genes, and the rest has no known cause. The sample profile shows roughly 100,000 clones; about four fifths of them were found once. In total, the top ten clones hold 5.8% of the sample. What the authors observed across the whole study: In the 0.1-3.0 mg/kg groups, partial responders were among the patients with the lowest normalized peripheral clonal expansion, particularly in CD8+ T cells. Low levels of normalized T-cell clonal expansion were also seen in some patients who did not respond. Which antigens the clonally expanded peripheral T cells were specific for was not determined. On average, CD8+ T cells showed more expanded clones than CD4+ T cells after ivuxolimab. At doses from 0.1 to 3.0 mg/kg, clonal expansion was seen in both CD4+ and CD8+ blood T cells between baseline and week 6.

The source of this sequence is an adult with an advanced solid tumor such as melanoma, head and neck, liver or kidney cancer. Source: CD4+ or CD8+ T cells sorted from blood, taken in a trial of the OX40 agonist ivuxolimab.

CDR3 loop: CASSHTRQGSSGNTIYF. At the DNA level, the sequence is TGTGCCAGCAGTCACACACGACAGGGAAGCTCTGGAAACACCATATATTTT. The rearranged segments are TRBV4-2 and TRBJ1-3; TRBD1 aligns with 7 central bases. CDR1 LGHNA and CDR2 YNFKEQ were looked up in the germline V gene. The CDR3 covers 17 residues, taking in both the cysteine and the phenylalanine. The kept DNA is CDR3 alone, 51 bases in frame from the first base. From V the trimming removes 6 bases and from J it removes 0 bases, while the gene matches leave 11 bases of the junction unaccounted for.